The next 5 T cell receptor beta chains were all read from a single sample in a study of blood T cell repertoires in COVID-19. The method was immunoSEQ multiplex PCR; TCRdb's version includes in-frame clones alone and lacks a portion of them. The sample holds some 160,000 clones, around four fifths seen once. Sequenced input: peripheral blood. The receptors were gathered from an elderly woman with COVID-19, enrolled during active disease.

This chain's CDR3 is CASSQGGTDYGYTF. The CDR3 coding sequence is TGCGCCAGCAGCCAAGGCGGGACAGACTATGGCTACACCTTC. The chain recombines TRBV4-1 with TRBJ1-2; 7 positions agree with TRBD1. J lost 3 bases, V lost 1 base, and 2 bases had no gene match. This CDR3 contains 14 residues. The germline V gene encodes CDR1 MGHRA and CDR2 YSYEKL.

The gene calls are TRBV6-5 and TRBJ1-1; tentatively, D is TRBD1 (5 bases). Germline loops: CDR1 MNHEY, CDR2 SVGAGI. This CDR3 is 13 amino acids long. Trimming cost V 8 bases and J 4 bases, with 14 bases left between them. CDR3 DNA: TGTGCCAGCGTCAGGGAGGTGCGCACTGAAGCTTTCTTT. This gives the protein CASVREVRTEAFF.

The V call is TRBV14, the J call TRBJ1-1; D possibly corresponds to TRBD1 (6 bases). The CDR3 is 14 amino acids. The V end was cut by 4 bases, the J end by 3 bases, with 12 bases between. Germline V gives CDR1 SGHDN, CDR2 FVKESK. CDR3 in amino acids: CASSPQGYYTEAFF. CDR3 bases: TGTGCCAGCAGCCCCCAGGGGTACTACACTGAAGCTTTCTTT.

This clone was counted once. In DNA form, the CDR3 reads TGTGCCAGCAGACAGACAGGGGCGGGAAACACCATATATTTT. It specifies CASRQTGAGNTIYF. The rearrangement uses TRBV6-5 and TRBJ1-3, with TRBD1 matching 8 bases. Looked up from germline, CDR1 is MNHEY and CDR2 is SVGAGI. The CDR3 has 14 residues. Trimming at V came to 6 bases and at J to 4 bases, leaving 5 bases not matched to a gene.

The chain is built from TRBV5-1 and TRBJ2-7; TRBD2 aligns across 11 bases. With V trimmed by 3 bases and J by 4 bases, 3 bases remained unmatched. Germline loops: CDR1 SGHRS, CDR2 YFSETQ. The CDR3 extends over 14 amino acids. DNA of the CDR3: TGCGCCAGCAGCTCAACTAGCGGGAGATACGAGCAGTACTTC. Translating it yields CASSSTSGRYEQYF.